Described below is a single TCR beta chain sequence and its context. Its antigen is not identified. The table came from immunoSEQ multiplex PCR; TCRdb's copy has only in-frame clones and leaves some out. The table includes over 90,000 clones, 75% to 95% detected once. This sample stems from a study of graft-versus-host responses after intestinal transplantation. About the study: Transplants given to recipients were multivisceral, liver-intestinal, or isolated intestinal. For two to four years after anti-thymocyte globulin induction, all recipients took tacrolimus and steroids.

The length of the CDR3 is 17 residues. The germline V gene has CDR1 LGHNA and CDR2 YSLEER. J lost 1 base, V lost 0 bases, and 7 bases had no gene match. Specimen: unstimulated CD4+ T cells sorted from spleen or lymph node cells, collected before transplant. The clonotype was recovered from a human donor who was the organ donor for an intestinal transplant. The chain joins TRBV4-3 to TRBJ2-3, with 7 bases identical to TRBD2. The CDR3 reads CASSQDALGGGTDTQYF. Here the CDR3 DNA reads TGCGCCAGCAGCCAAGATGCTTTGGGGGGGGGCACAGATACGCAGTATTTT.